This TCR beta chain was identified during a study of blood T cell repertoires in COVID-19. Study-wide background: COVID-19 samples from acute and convalescent phases originated in the United States, Italy and Spain. T cells, B-cell-depleted T cells, or PBMCs provided the cDNA or gDNA that served as material.

Generated by immunoSEQ multiplex PCR, the TCRdb table keeps only in-frame clones and is missing some. The repertoire holds roughly 360,000 clones, with about 80% as singletons. This receptor was taken from a human donor with acute or convalescent COVID-19. The donor label of this sample is uncertain. Material for sequencing was peripheral blood.

CDR3 sequence (DNA): TGTGCCAGCAGCCGGACCGGGACAGGGGCGAACACCGGGGAGCTGTTTTTT. Encoded protein: CASSRTGTGANTGELFF. The V call is TRBV3-1 (or the pseudogene TRBV3-2), the J call TRBJ2-2; TRBD1 agrees at 10 bases. The ends lost 4 bases at V and 0 bases at J; junction bases unmatched: 5. In germline, CDR1 is LGHDT, CDR2 YNNKEL (reference sequence). This CDR3 comprises 17 residues.